A selection of T cell receptor beta chains follows, all from one sample in a study of Ad26.COV2.S vaccination and SARS-CoV-2 variants. This table comes from immunoSEQ multiplex PCR, and its TCRdb copy is limited to in-frame clones, with some not included. The sample holds approximately 410,000 clones, about 90% seen once. The sequencing used peripheral blood, collected in a trial of Ad26.COV2.S vaccine versus placebo. Source of these receptors: a person aged 18-65 years who received the Ad26.COV2.S COVID-19 vaccine or a placebo. Each CDR3 is given with its conserved first and last residue. Fields, in order: CDR3 protein, J gene, V gene.

CASSPRYRDGYGYTF	TRBJ1-2	TRBV28
CASSVVGGDRVLDEQFF	TRBJ2-1	TRBV9
CASQADVYF	TRBJ2-7	TRBV2
CASSVELLAGTEQFF	TRBJ2-1	TRBV9
CASSYSGTAHYEQYF	TRBJ2-7	TRBV6-5
CASSYSPSTDTQYF	TRBJ2-3	TRBV6-2/TRBV6-3
CASSLDHRGQDYSNQPQHF	TRBJ1-5	TRBV11-2
CASSHGVGGRFEQYF	TRBJ2-7	TRBV4-1
CAWSGTSYNEQFF	TRBJ2-1	TRBV30
CASSAGTPSISSPLHF	TRBJ1-6	TRBV18
CASTPTGADKQYF	TRBJ2-7	TRBV6-6
CASSQADSSGNTIYF	TRBJ1-3	TRBV4-3
CASSLGSGGANEKLFF	TRBJ1-4	TRBV28
CASSLGGGSFVGGYTF	TRBJ1-2	TRBV6-5
CASSRQGPGNQPQHF	TRBJ1-5	TRBV2
CASSQGTTYEQYF	TRBJ2-7	TRBV4-3
CASSGETYNEQFF	TRBJ2-1	TRBV19